This is a list of T cell receptor beta chains from one sample in a study of neoadjuvant anti-PD-1 for oral cavity cancer. Using immunoSEQ multiplex PCR, the repertoire was profiled, and TCRdb retains in-frame clones only, with some absent. The sample has under 85,000 clones; under 90% are singletons. The sequences come from PBMCs, collected before nivolumab (anti-PD-1) treatment. These TCRs come from a person aged 35-79 years with oral cavity squamous cell carcinoma. Each CDR3 is given with its conserved first and last residue. D genes are given only for firm matches. The size of a clone is reported for some rows only, either as once, few or many, or as a class for expanded clones.

size,V,D,J,DNA,CDR3
.,TRBV11-2,TRBD1,TRBJ2-3,TGTGCCAGCAGCTTAATAGGGGGCGCAGATACGCAGTATTTT,CASSLIGGADTQYF
.,TRBV4-1,.,TRBJ2-4,TGCGCCAGCAGCCAAGACAGTACTATTGCCATTCAGTACTTC,CASSQDSTIAIQYF
.,TRBV11-2,.,TRBJ2-7,TGTGCCAGCAGCTTAGGCAGCGGCTCCTACGAGCAGTACTTC,CASSLGSGSYEQYF
.,TRBV2,TRBD1,TRBJ2-1,TGTGCCAGCAGTAGGGGGCGTACCTGGGACTACAATGAGCAGTTCTTC,CASSRGRTWDYNEQFF
few,TRBV5-1,TRBD2,TRBJ2-5,TGCGCCAGCAGCTTGGGTCTAGCGGGAAGGGAGACCCAGTACTTC,CASSLGLAGRETQYF
.,TRBV11-2,.,TRBJ1-1,TGTGCCAGCAGCTTGGAGGAGGTGACTGAAGCTTTCTTT,CASSLEEVTEAFF
.,TRBV5-6,.,TRBJ1-1,TGTGCCAGCGGTAGGGGAGTGAACACTGAAGCTTTCTTT,CASGRGVNTEAFF
.,TRBV5-6,.,TRBJ2-2,TGTGCCAGCAGCTTAGGGCCTAACACCGGGGAGCTGTTTTTT,CASSLGPNTGELFF
.,TRBV2,TRBD2,TRBJ2-7,TGTGCCAGCATGGGACTAGCGATTCACGAGCAGTACTTC,CASMGLAIHEQYF
.,TRBV6-1,.,TRBJ1-2,TGTGCCAGCACTGAACAGGGAAAGGACTATGGCTACACCTTC,CASTEQGKDYGYTF
once,TRBV30,.,TRBJ1-1,TGTGCCTGGGCGCGGGAGAGCACTGAAGCTTTCTTT,CAWARESTEAFF
.,TRBV30,TRBD2,TRBJ2-5,TGTGCCTGGAGTATCGGGACTAGCGGGACAGGGGGAGAGACCCAGTACTTC,CAWSIGTSGTGGETQYF
.,TRBV5-8,TRBD2,TRBJ2-2,TGTGCCAGCAGCTCCGGGAGGGGCACCGGGGAGCTGTTTTTT,CASSSGRGTGELFF
once,TRBV2,.,TRBJ2-7,TGTGCCAGCAGTGGGGTCGACTCCTACGAGCAGTACTTC,CASSGVDSYEQYF
few,TRBV5-1,.,TRBJ1-2,TGCGCCAGCAGCTTGGAGGGGCAGAGCTATGGCTACACCTTC,CASSLEGQSYGYTF
once,TRBV7-2,TRBD2,TRBJ2-7,TGTGCCAGCAGCTCGGGACTAGCGAGGTCCTACGAGCAGTACTTC,CASSSGLARSYEQYF
.,TRBV7-3,TRBD1,TRBJ2-7,TGTGCCAGCAGCACCACAGGGGGCGGAATCTACGAGCAGTACTTC,CASSTTGGGIYEQYF
few,TRBV29-1,.,TRBJ1-2,TGCAGCGTTGGTGTTCAGTATGGCTACACCTTC,CSVGVQYGYTF
.,TRBV6-6,TRBD1,TRBJ1-5,TGTGCCAGCATAGAGACAGGGGTGTTCAACAATCAGCCCCAGCATTTT,CASIETGVFNNQPQHF
.,TRBV2,.,TRBJ1-2,TGTGCCAGCAGTGAGAGGGTGACGGGGCCCTATGGCTACACCTTC,CASSERVTGPYGYTF
.,TRBV9,TRBD1,TRBJ1-5,TGTGCCAGCAGCGTAAGGACAGGGGAAAGCAATCAGCCCCAGCATTTT,CASSVRTGESNQPQHF
.,TRBV5-4,.,TRBJ2-2,TGTGCCAGCAGGTTGGGACTGTCGAACACCGGGGAGCTGTTTTTT,CASRLGLSNTGELFF
.,TRBV6-6,TRBD2,TRBJ2-3,TGTGCCAGCTGGGAGCGGGAAGCCTATACGCAGTATTTT,CASWEREAYTQYF
.,TRBV19,TRBD1,TRBJ1-5,TGTGCCAGTACCAGGGGGGGACAGGGAGGTACCATGAGCAATCAGCCCCAGCATTTT,CASTRGGQGGTMSNQPQHF
.,TRBV6-4,TRBD1,TRBJ1-2,TGTGCCAGCAGTGACTTTGGCGGACAGGGGCGGTCGGGCTACACCTTC,CASSDFGGQGRSGYTF
.,TRBV6-5,TRBD2,TRBJ2-7,TGTGCCAGCGCTAGCGGGGCCTACGAGCAGTACTTC,CASASGAYEQYF
few,TRBV5-4,TRBD1,TRBJ1-2,TGTGCCAGCAGCTCAAGGGGGCAAAATGGCTACACCTTC,CASSSRGQNGYTF
once,TRBV7-9,.,TRBJ2-2,TGTGCCAGCAGCCCTCGGACGGCTTCCGACGGGGAGCTGTTTTTT,CASSPRTASDGELFF
.,TRBV6-6,.,TRBJ1-4,TGTGCCAGCAGTTACCGGGGGGGGCTGTTTTTT,CASSYRGGLFF
.,TRBV27,.,TRBJ1-2,TGTGCCAGCAGTTTAAAGGCAAAGTTTATGGGCTACACCTTC,CASSLKAKFMGYTF
.,TRBV6-5,TRBD2,TRBJ2-3,TGTGCCAGCAGGAGCGGGAGCTACACAGATACGCAGTATTTT,CASRSGSYTDTQYF
.,TRBV5-1,.,TRBJ1-2,TGCGCCAGCAGCTTGTGGGGGGACAAATCATATGGCTACACCTTC,CASSLWGDKSYGYTF
few,TRBV29-1,TRBD1,TRBJ1-1,TGCAGCGTTGGGGCTACAGGGGACACTGAAGCTTTCTTT,CSVGATGDTEAFF